Sequencing of this T cell receptor (beta chain) was carried out in a study of blood T cell repertoires in COVID-19. The wider study: Some COVID-19 samples were acute and others convalescent; all came from the United States, Italy and Spain. In each case, the material was cDNA or gDNA derived from T cells, B-cell-depleted T cells, or PBMCs.

Authors' processing steps: Amplification of reference gene primers was used by the study to estimate nucleated cell counts. The repertoire was sequenced with immunoSEQ multiplex PCR; TCRdb's copy has only in-frame clones and lacks some. V, J and clone size reflect that table, while D and trimming were determined from the DNA. Of about 120,000 clones listed, about 79% are singletons. Material for sequencing was peripheral blood. The origin of this receptor is a man between 65 and 85 years old with acute or convalescent COVID-19.

The CDR3 bases are TGTGCCTGGAACAGGGCGAACAATGAGCAGTTCTTC. Translating gives CAWNRANNEQFF. The chain joins TRBV30 to TRBJ2-1; D perhaps matches TRBD1 (6 bases). V was pared by 4 bases and J by 5 bases, with 9 bases between. This CDR3 contains 12 residues. Germline CDR1 reads GTSNPN; CDR2 reads SVGIG (reference sequence). The whole variable domain, remainder taken from reference TRBV30 and TRBJ2-1, is SQTIHQWPATLVQPVGSPLSLECTVEGTSNPNLYWYRQAAGRGLQLLFYSVGIGQISSEVPQNLSASRPQDRQFILSSKKLLLSDSGFYLCAWNRANNEQFFGPGTRLTVL.